This section outlines one T cell receptor beta chain sequence together with its context. The antigen remains undetermined. This entry is derived from a study of blood T cells in healthy people across ages. General study points: Estimates based on one million T cells were treated as lower bounds.

The use of a sample-barcoded 5' primer and a J-beta primer mix characterized a second PCR of 7 to 11 cycles. A single record per CDR3 protein comes from TCRdb applying MiXCR to the 5' RACE reads. The sample holds about 1.5 million distinct CDR3 sequences, approximately 43% seen once. The donors, healthy Caucasians from Russia, were aged about 6 to 95. Total RNA was isolated from each sample in quantities of at least 5 micrograms. The sequence derives from a woman between 18 and 30 years old in good health. Specimen: blood.

The CDR3 DNA reads as TGTGCCATCAGTGATCAACCCACTGAAGCTTTCTTT. It specifies CAISDQPTEAFF. This chain joins TRBV10-3 and TRBJ1-1, with D unresolved. V was clipped by 3 bases and J by 4 bases, with 6 bases between them. The CDR3 runs 12 residues. Germline CDR1 is ENHRY and CDR2 is SYGVKD.